The 21 T cell receptor beta chains listed next were all sequenced from one sample in a study of shared clonotypes between healthy human individuals. Sequencing used immunoSEQ multiplex PCR; TCRdb keeps in-frame clones, though not all of them. Of about 2.2 million clones in the sample, around 95% were seen once. Only CD45RO-negative cells positively selected for CCR7 counted as naive CD8 cells, so terminally differentiated effector memory CD45RA+ cells were excluded. Input material: naive CD8+ T cells from PBMCs. The receptors here all came from a man aged 18 to 30 in good health. Some clones in this sample may be carry-over from other donors' samples.

The rearrangement uses TRBV7-6 and TRBJ2-3, with 9 bases lining up with TRBD1. Germline V gene lookup returns CDR1 SGHVS and CDR2 FNYEAQ. The CDR3 loop spans 16 amino acids. V was pared by 2 bases and J by 5 bases, with 8 bases of the junction left unmatched. The CDR3: CASSLSNRGRKDTQYF. The CDR3 DNA follows: TGTGCCAGCAGCTTATCTAACAGGGGGCGCAAAGATACGCAGTATTTT. Combining the CDR3 with reference TRBV7-6 and TRBJ2-3 gives the whole variable domain GAGVSQSPRYKVTKRGQDVALRCDPISGHVSLYWYRQALGQGPEFLTYFNYEAQQDKSGLPNDRFSAERPEGSISTLTIQRTEQRDSAMYRCASSLSNRGRKDTQYFGPGTRLTVL.

The rearrangement links TRBV4-1 to TRBJ2-7, with 7 nucleotides matching TRBD1. CDR1 is MGHRA, CDR2 YSYEKL, per germline. Trimming at V came to 5 bases and at J to 3 bases, leaving 4 bases not matched to a gene. This CDR3 has 13 amino acids. CDR3 sequence: CASSMTGSYEQYF. The CDR3, as DNA: TGCGCCAGCAGCATGACAGGGAGCTACGAGCAGTACTTC.

The chain carries TRBV28 and TRBJ2-5; D ambiguous. CDR1 and CDR2 (germline): MDHEN, SYDVKM. This CDR3 is built from 13 residues. V gave up 5 bases and J gave up 5 bases, with 12 bases separating them. CDR3 sequence reads: CASSPQMGETQYF. The CDR3 DNA is TGTGCCAGCAGTCCGCAGATGGGGGAGACCCAGTACTTC.

In the case of this clone: The same CDR3 can be traced to other DNA sequences in this sample. This chain uses TRBV9 with TRBJ2-7; TRBD1 matches 7 bases. This CDR3 has 14 residues. Germline lookup yields CDR1 SGDLS and CDR2 YYNGEE. V lost 3 bases and J lost 2; bases outside the gene matches: 5. In DNA form, the CDR3 reads TGTGCCAGCAGCGCACGGGACAGTCCCTACGAGCAGTACTTC. The encoded protein is CASSARDSPYEQYF.

The chain carries TRBV15 and TRBJ2-5, with D uncertain. CDR1 and CDR2 (germline): LNHNV, YYDKDF (reference sequence). The V end was cut by 0 bases, the J end by 5 bases, with 16 bases between. This CDR3 has 16 amino acids. Here the CDR3 DNA reads TGTGCCACCAGCAGAGAGAGGCCCATGGTAATCGAGACCCAGTACTTC. Its protein is CATSRERPMVIETQYF.

The V call is TRBV9, the J call TRBJ2-7; D may correspond to TRBD1 or TRBD2 (6 bases each). There are 13 residues in the CDR3. V shed 3 bases and J shed 7 bases, with 14 bases lying between them. Germline loops: CDR1 SGDLS, CDR2 YYNGEE. The CDR3, as DNA: TGTGCCAGCAGCGGCAAGGGGGGACGGGAGCAGTACTTC. Residues: CASSGKGGREQYF.

The rearrangement joins TRBV27 to TRBJ2-5; the match to TRBD1 covers 7 bases. CDR3 length equals 18 residues. J lost 2 bases, V lost 10 bases, and 22 bases had no gene match. Germline V gene lookup returns CDR1 MNHEY and CDR2 SMNVEV (reference sequence). The CDR3 DNA follows: TGTGCCACCCCCTTGAGGTGTCGACAGGGAAAGTTTCAAGAGACCCAGTACTTC. Protein: CATPLRCRQGKFQETQYF.

This clone was seen more than once but under ten times. The chain recombines TRBV6-1 with TRBJ1-1, with D possibly being TRBD1 (5 bases). Germline V gene lookup returns CDR1 MNHNS and CDR2 SASEGT. The CDR3 has 16 amino acids. Between the trimmed V and J ends, which lost 2 bases and 1 base, there was a span of 14 bases. The CDR3 reads CASSEPLREANTEAFF. The CDR3 DNA reads TGTGCCAGCAGTGAACCGCTCAGGGAAGCGAACACTGAAGCTTTCTTT.

This rearrangement joins TRBV27 to TRBJ2-7; no definite D call. Trimming shortened V by 2 bases and J by 2 bases, and 7 bases separated the two germline ends. The germline V gene encodes CDR1 MNHEY and CDR2 SMNVEV (reference sequence). The CDR3 totals 13 residues. CDR3 amino acids: CASSLEVAYEQYF. CDR3 DNA sequence: TGTGCCAGCAGTTTAGAGGTGGCCTACGAGCAGTACTTC.

A single count supports this clone. This chain links TRBV5-1 with TRBJ2-1, with 13 bases fitting TRBD2. The germline V gene has CDR1 SGHRS and CDR2 YFSETQ. The length of the CDR3 is 15 residues. Trimming took 4 bases from V and 4 from J; bases not matched to a gene: 2. The CDR3 is CASSVGLAGYNEQFF. The CDR3 DNA reads TGCGCCAGCAGCGTGGGACTAGCGGGGTACAATGAGCAGTTCTTC.

The chain is built from TRBV30 and TRBJ2-5, with D perhaps TRBD1 (5 bases). CDR3 length: 13 residues. V dropped 4 bases and J dropped 1 base, with 10 bases sitting between them. The germline gives CDR1 GTSNPN, CDR2 SVGIG (reference sequence). The CDR3 coding sequence is TGTGCCTGGAAGCCCCAGGGCCAAGAGACCCAGTACTTC. It translates to CAWKPQGQETQYF.

The CDR3, as DNA: TGTGCCAGCAGTCCAGCCCGAGGGGCCGAGCAGTACTTC. Its protein product is CASSPARGAEQYF. The rearrangement uses TRBV11-3 and TRBJ2-7; either TRBD1 or TRBD2 may fit D (5 bases each). Trimming removed 6 bases from V and 6 bases from J, with 15 bases in between. In germline, CDR1 is SGHNT, CDR2 YENEEA. This CDR3 region has 13 residues.

The gene calls are TRBV11-2 and TRBJ2-4, with unresolved D. V shed 1 base and J shed 2 bases, with 9 bases lying between them. Germline lookup yields CDR1 SGHAT and CDR2 FQNNGV. The CDR3 consists of 15 residues. The CDR3 DNA reads TGTGCCAGCAGCTTAGGCGGTGCGCCCAAAAACATTCAGTACTTC. Translated, it gives CASSLGGAPKNIQYF.

The V gene is TRBV28, the J gene TRBJ2-1, with 9 bases aligning to TRBD2. The V segment lost 3 bases and the J segment 8 bases; nucleotides outside the gene matches: 5. Germline assignment: CDR1 MDHEN and CDR2 SYDVKM. CDR3 length: 14 residues. CDR3 residues: CASSFSGSVYEQFF. CDR3 nucleotide sequence: TGTGCCAGCAGTTTTAGCGGGAGCGTCTATGAGCAGTTCTTC.

This sequence joins TRBV30 and TRBJ2-1; D might be TRBD1 or TRBD2, each matching 5 bases. The germline V gene has CDR1 GTSNPN and CDR2 SVGIG (reference sequence). V lost 8 bases and J 7 bases, leaving 12 bases between the germline ends. CDR3 length: 11 amino acids. CDR3 sequence (DNA): TGTGCCAGGGACGTCGTAAATGAGCAGTTCTTC. Encoded protein: CARDVVNEQFF.

The chain carries TRBV13 and TRBJ1-1; no definite D call. This CDR3 has 13 residues. Germline CDR1 is PRHDT and CDR2 is FYEKMQ (reference sequence). V lost 1 base and J 5 bases, leaving 8 bases between the germline ends. Written as DNA, the CDR3 is TGTGCCAGCAGCTTAGAAGACTTGACTGAAGCTTTCTTT. Its protein product is CASSLEDLTEAFF.

The V and J genes are TRBV27 and TRBJ2-5; 7 bases align to TRBD1. Germline assignment: CDR1 MNHEY and CDR2 SMNVEV (reference sequence). This CDR3 contains 14 residues. Trimming at V came to 3 bases and at J to 4 bases, leaving 5 bases not matched to a gene. CDR3 loop: CASSFGQVGETQYF. CDR3 sequence (DNA): TGTGCCAGCAGTTTTGGACAGGTCGGAGAGACCCAGTACTTC.

V gene TRBV27 combines with J gene TRBJ2-1; no definite D call. V was cut by 3 bases and J by 9 bases, with 9 bases left in between. In germline, CDR1 is MNHEY, CDR2 SMNVEV (reference sequence). This CDR3 region has 12 residues. This chain's CDR3 is CASSFPYGEQFF. The CDR3 nucleotides read TGTGCCAGCAGTTTCCCCTATGGTGAGCAGTTCTTC.

J is TRBJ2-1 and V is TRBV27; the match to TRBD2 covers 11 bases. In germline, CDR1 is MNHEY, CDR2 SMNVEV (reference sequence). V gave up 2 bases and J gave up 8 bases; unmatched junction bases: 8. This CDR3 is built from 16 residues. The CDR3 DNA sequence: TGTGCCAGCAGTTTAGCTAGCGGGAGGTCCCTTCATGAGCAGTTCTTC. It codes for CASSLASGRSLHEQFF.

The genes are TRBV10-3 and TRBJ2-2; 7 positions agree with TRBD1. The V and J ends lost 6 bases and 2 bases, in that order; junction bases with no gene match: 6. This CDR3 contains 15 residues. The germline V gene encodes CDR1 ENHRY and CDR2 SYGVKD. The CDR3 is CAISSGTVNTGELFF. In nucleotides, the CDR3 is TGTGCCATCAGCTCCGGGACAGTTAACACCGGGGAGCTGTTTTTT.

J is TRBJ2-5 and V is TRBV19; no definite D call. Germline CDR1 is LNHDA and CDR2 is SQIVND (reference sequence). V was shortened by 0 bases and J by 4 bases, with 12 bases between the two germline ends. This CDR3 is 15 amino acids long. The CDR3 coding sequence is TGTGCCAGTAGTATAGATCGTGACACCCCAGAGACCCAGTACTTC. It yields the protein CASSIDRDTPETQYF.